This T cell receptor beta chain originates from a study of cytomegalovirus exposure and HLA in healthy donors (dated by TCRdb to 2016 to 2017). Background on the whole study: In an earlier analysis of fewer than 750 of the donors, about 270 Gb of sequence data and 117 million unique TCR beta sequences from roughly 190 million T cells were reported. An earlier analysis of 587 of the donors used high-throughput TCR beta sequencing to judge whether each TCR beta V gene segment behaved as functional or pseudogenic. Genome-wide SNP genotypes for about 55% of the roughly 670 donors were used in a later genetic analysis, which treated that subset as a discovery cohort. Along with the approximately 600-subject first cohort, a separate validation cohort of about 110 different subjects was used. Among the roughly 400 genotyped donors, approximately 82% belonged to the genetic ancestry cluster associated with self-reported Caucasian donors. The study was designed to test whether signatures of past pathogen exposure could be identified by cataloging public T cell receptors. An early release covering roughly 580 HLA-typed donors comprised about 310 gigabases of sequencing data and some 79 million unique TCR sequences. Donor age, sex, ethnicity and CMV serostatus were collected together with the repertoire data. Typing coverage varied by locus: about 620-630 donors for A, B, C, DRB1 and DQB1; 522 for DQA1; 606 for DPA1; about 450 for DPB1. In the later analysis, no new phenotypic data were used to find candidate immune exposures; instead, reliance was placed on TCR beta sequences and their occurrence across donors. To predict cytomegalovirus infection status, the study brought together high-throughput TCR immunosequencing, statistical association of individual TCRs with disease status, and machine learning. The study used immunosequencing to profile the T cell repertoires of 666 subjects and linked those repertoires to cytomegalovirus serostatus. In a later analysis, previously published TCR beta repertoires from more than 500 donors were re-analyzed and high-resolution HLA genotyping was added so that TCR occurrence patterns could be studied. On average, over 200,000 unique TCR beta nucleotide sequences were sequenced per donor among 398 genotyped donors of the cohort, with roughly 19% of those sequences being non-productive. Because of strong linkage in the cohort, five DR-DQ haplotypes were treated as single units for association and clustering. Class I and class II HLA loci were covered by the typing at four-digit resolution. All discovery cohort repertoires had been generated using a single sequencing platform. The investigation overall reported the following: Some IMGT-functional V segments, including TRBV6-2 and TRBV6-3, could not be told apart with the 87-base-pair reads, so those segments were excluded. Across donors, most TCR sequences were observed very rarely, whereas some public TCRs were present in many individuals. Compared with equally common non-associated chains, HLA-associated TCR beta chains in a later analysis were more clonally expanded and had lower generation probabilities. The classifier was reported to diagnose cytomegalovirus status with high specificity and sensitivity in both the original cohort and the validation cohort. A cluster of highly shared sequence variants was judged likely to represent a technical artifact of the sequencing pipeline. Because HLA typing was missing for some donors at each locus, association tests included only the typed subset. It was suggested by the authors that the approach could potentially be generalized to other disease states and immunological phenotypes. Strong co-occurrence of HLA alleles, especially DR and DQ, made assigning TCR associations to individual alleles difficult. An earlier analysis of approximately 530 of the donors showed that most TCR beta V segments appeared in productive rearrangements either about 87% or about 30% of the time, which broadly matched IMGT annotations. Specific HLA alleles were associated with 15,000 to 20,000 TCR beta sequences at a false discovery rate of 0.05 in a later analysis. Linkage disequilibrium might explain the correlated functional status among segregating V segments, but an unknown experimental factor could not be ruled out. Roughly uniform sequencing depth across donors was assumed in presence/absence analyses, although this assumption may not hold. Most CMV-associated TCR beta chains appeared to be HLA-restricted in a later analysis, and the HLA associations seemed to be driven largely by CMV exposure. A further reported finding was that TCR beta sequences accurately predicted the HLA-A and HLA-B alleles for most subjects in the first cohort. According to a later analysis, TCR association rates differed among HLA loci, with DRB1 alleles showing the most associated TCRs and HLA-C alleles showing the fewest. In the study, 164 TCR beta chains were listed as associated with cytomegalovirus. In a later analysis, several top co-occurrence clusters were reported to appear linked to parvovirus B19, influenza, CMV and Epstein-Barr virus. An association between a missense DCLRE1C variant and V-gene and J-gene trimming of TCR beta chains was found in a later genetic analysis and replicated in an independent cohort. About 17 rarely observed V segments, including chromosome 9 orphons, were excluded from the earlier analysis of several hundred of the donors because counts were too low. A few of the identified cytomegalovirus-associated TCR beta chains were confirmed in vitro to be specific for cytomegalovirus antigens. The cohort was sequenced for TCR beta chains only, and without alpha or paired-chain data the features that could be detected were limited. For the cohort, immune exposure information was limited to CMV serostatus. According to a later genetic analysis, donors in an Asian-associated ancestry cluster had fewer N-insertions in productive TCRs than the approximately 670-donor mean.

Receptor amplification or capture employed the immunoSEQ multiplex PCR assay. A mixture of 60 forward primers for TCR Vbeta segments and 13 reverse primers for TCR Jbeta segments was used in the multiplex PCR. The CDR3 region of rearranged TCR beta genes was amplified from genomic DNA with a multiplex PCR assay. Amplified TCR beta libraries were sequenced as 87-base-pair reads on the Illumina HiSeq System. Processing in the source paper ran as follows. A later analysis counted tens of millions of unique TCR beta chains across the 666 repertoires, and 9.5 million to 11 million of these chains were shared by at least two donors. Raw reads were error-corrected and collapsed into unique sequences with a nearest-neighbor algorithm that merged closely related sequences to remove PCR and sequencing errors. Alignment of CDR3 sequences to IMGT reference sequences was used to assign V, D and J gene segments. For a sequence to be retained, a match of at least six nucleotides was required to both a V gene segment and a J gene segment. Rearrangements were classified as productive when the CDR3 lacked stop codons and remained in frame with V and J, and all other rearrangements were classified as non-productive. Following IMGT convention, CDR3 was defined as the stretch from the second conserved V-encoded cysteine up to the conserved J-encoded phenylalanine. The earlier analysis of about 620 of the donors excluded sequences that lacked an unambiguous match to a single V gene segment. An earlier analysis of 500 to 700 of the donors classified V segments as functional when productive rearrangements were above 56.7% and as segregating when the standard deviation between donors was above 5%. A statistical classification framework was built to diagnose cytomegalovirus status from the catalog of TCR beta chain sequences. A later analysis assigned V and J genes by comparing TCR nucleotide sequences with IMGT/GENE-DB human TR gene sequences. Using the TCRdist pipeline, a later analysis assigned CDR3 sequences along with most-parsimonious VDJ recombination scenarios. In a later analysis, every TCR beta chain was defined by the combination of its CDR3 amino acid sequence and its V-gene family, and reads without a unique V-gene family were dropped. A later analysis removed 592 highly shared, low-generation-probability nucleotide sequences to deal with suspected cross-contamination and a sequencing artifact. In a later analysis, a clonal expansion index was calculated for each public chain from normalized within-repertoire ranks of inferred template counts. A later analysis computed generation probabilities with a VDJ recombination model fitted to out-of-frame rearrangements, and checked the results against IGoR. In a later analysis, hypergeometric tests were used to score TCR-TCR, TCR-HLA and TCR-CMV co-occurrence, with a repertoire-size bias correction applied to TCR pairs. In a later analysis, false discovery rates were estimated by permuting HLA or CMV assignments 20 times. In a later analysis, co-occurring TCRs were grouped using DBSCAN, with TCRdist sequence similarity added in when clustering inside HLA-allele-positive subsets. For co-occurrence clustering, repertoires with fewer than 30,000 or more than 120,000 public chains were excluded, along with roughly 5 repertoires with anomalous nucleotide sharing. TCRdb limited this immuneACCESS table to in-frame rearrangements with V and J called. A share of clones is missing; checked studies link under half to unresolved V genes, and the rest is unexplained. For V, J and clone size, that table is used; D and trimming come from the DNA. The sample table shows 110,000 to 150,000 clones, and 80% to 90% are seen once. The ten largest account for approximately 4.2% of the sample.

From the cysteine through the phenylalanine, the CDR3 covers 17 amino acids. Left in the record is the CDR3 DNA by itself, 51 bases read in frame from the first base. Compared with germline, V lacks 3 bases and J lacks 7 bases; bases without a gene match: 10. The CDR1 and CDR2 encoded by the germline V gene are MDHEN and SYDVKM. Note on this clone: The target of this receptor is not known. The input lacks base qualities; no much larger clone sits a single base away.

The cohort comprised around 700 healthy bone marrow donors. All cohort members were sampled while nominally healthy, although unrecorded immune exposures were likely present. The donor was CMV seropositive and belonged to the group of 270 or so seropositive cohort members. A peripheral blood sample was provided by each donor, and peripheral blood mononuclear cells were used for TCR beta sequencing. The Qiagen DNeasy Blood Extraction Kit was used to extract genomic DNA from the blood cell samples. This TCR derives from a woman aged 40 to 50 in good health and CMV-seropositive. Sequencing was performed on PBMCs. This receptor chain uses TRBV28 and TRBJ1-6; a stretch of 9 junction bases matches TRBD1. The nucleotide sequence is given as TGTGCCAGCAGTTTCATCCAGGGACAGGGAAAAAATTCACCCCTCCACTTT. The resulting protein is CASSFIQGQGKNSPLHF. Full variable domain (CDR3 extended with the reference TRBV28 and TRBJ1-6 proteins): DVKVTQSSRYLVKRTGEKVFLECVQDMDHENMFWYRQDPGLGLRLIYFSYDVKMKEKGDIPEGYSVSREKKERFSLILESASTNQTSMYLCASSFIQGQGKNSPLHFGNGTRLTVT.